The 23 T cell receptor beta chains listed next were all sequenced from one sample in a study of spatial heterogeneity in lung cancer. TCRdb fed the 5' RACE reads into MiXCR, producing one record per CDR3 protein. The sample carries 20,000 to 25,000 distinct CDR3 sequences, around 4.3% recorded once. Specified time point: sample taken at primary tumor resection. This sample comprised PBMCs, obtained at surgery. The receptors were gathered from a male donor with early-stage non-small cell lung cancer.

Many counts were recorded for this clonotype. The chain combines TRBV7-6 with TRBJ1-3; D gene uncertain. Germline values: CDR1 SGHVS, CDR2 FNYEAQ. This CDR3 comprises 15 residues. With 3 bases removed from V and 0 bases from J, the gap between germline ends came to 9 bases. CDR3 residues: CASSFDGNSGNTIYF. In DNA, the CDR3 is TGTGCCAGCAGCTTTGACGGAAACTCTGGAAACACCATATATTTT.

This clonotype is medium-sized within its sample. The chain has TRBV5-1 and TRBJ1-1, with D unclear. This CDR3 comprises 14 residues. Trimming took 0 bases from V and 8 from J, leaving 14 bases between them. Germline assignment: CDR1 SGHRS and CDR2 YFSETQ. The CDR3 is CASSLVPGSEEAFF. The CDR3 DNA reads as TGCGCCAGCAGCTTGGTGCCGGGGTCGGAAGAAGCTTTCTTT.

This clonotype appeared many times. This chain uses TRBV7-9 with TRBJ1-5, with D perhaps TRBD1 (5 bases). The CDR3 has 15 residues. Germline CDR1 and CDR2: SEHNR and FQNEAQ (reference sequence). V lost 3 bases, J lost 4 bases, and 13 bases lay in between. Here the CDR3 reads CASSLGGDLNQPQHF. In nucleotides, the CDR3 is TGTGCCAGCAGCTTGGGAGGGGACCTAAATCAGCCCCAGCATTTT.

This clonotype occurred many times. The rearrangement links TRBV7-8 to TRBJ2-7, with 14 bases matching TRBD2. CDR3 size: 16 residues. Germline CDR1 is SGHVS and CDR2 is FQNEAQ. J gave up 5 bases and V 4 bases, and 7 bases lay outside the gene matches. CDR3 in amino acids: CASSSRMGLAGDEQYF. CDR3 nucleotides: TGTGCCAGCAGCTCACGCATGGGACTAGCGGGAGACGAGCAGTACTTC.

This clonotype showed up many times. The CDR3 DNA follows: TGTGCCAGCAGTGAGGGACCGGATAATTCACCCCTCCACTTT. The encoded protein is CASSEGPDNSPLHF. This chain connects TRBV6-4 to TRBJ1-6; TRBD1 might be the D (5 bases). Germline V lookup: CDR1 MRHNA, CDR2 SNTAGT. The CDR3 has 14 amino acids. V shed 3 bases and J shed 5 bases, with 8 bases lying between them.

This clonotype was seen more than once but under ten times. This rearrangement joins TRBV2 to TRBJ2-3, with D perhaps TRBD1 (6 bases). V lost 3 bases and J lost 4, with 11 bases in between. Germline loops: CDR1 SNHLY, CDR2 FYNNEI. The CDR3 is made up of 14 amino acids. CDR3 residues: CASSEQGTADTQYF. As DNA, the CDR3 is TGTGCCAGCAGTGAGCAGGGGACGGCAGATACGCAGTATTTT.

This clonotype was counted ten times or more. This rearrangement joins TRBV2 to TRBJ1-1; D gene ambiguous. V was clipped by 9 bases and J by 11 bases, with 16 bases between them. Germline V gene data show CDR1 as SNHLY and CDR2 as FYNNEI. CDR3 size: 11 residues. The CDR3 reads CASSYIGEAFF. CDR3 in DNA: TGTGCCAGTTCATACATCGGAGAGGCTTTCTTT.

This clonotype has a handful of counts. The V call is TRBV7-2, the J call TRBJ2-7; D unresolved. The CDR3 loop spans 15 amino acids. Trimming cost V 2 bases and J 2 bases, with 13 bases left between them. In germline, CDR1 is SGHTA, CDR2 FQGNSA. The CDR3 here is CASSLRVVGAYEQYF. CDR3 nucleotides: TGTGCCAGCAGCTTACGAGTTGTTGGGGCCTACGAGCAGTACTTC.

The table lists this clonotype with many counts. The V and J genes are TRBV7-2 and TRBJ1-1; TRBD1 is a possible D gene (6 bases). The CDR3 has 12 amino acids. From germline, CDR1 is SGHTA and CDR2 FQGNSA. Between the trimmed V and J ends, which lost 5 bases and 5 bases, there was a span of 9 bases. The CDR3 DNA is TGTGCCAGCAGCGTAACAGGGACTGAAGCTTTCTTT. Residues: CASSVTGTEAFF.

This clonotype has at least ten counts. The chain links TRBV7-2 to TRBJ2-5, with D hard to call. Trimming pared 6 bases from V and 4 bases from J, leaving 18 bases between. Germline V CDR1 and CDR2: SGHTA, FQGNSA. This CDR3 contains 15 residues. The CDR3 spells CASSQNAGVGETQYF. For the CDR3, the DNA is TGTGCCAGCAGTCAAAATGCCGGAGTCGGAGAGACCCAGTACTTC.

This clonotype was observed at least ten times. The chain joins TRBV7-6 to TRBJ2-7; D remains ambiguous. V lost 0 bases, J lost 0 bases, and 6 bases lay in between. In germline, CDR1 is SGHVS, CDR2 FNYEAQ. This CDR3 region has 14 residues. CDR3 residues: CASSLATSSYEQYF. The CDR3 region has the DNA TGTGCCAGCAGCTTAGCGACGAGCTCCTACGAGCAGTACTTC.

By its share, this clonotype is medium-sized. The chain has TRBV29-1 and TRBJ1-5, with 9 bases aligning to TRBD1. With V trimmed by 7 bases and J by 3 bases, 7 bases remained unmatched. Germline CDR1 and CDR2: SQVTM and ANQGSEA. The CDR3 sequence is 14 residues long. The chain's CDR3 is CSGSTGGPNQPQHF. In DNA, the CDR3 is TGCAGCGGATCTACAGGGGGCCCCAATCAGCCCCAGCATTTT.

This sequence joins TRBV30 and TRBJ2-3; TRBD1 is a possible D gene (6 bases). Germline V gene sequence: CDR1 GTSNPN, CDR2 SVGIG (reference sequence). Trimming took 2 bases from V and 2 from J, leaving 11 bases between them. The CDR3 length is 14 residues. The CDR3 loop reads CAWSNSGVTDTQYF. In nucleotides, the CDR3 is TGTGCCTGGAGTAATTCAGGGGTCACAGATACGCAGTATTTT.

This clonotype was picked up many times. The CDR3 DNA follows: TGCAGTGCCACGACAGGGAGAGAGACCCAGTACTTC. Translation gives CSATTGRETQYF. The chain combines TRBV20-1 with TRBJ2-5, with TRBD1 identical over 7 bases. The V gene's germline CDR1 is DFQATT and CDR2 SNEGSKA (reference sequence). The CDR3 runs 12 residues. V trimming: 6 bases; J trimming: 4 bases; junction bases outside the gene matches: 5.

This clonotype occurred many times. The chain combines TRBV11-3 with TRBJ2-2; D call uncertain. The CDR3 is 13 amino acids. V lost 5 bases and J 2 bases, leaving 6 bases between the germline ends. The germline gives CDR1 SGHNT, CDR2 YENEEA. The CDR3 here is CASSPHNTGELFF. CDR3 bases: TGTGCCAGCAGCCCTCATAACACCGGGGAGCTGTTTTTT.

This clonotype has at least ten counts. The chain combines TRBV2 with TRBJ1-1, with D perhaps TRBD1 (5 bases). Germline V gene sequence: CDR1 SNHLY, CDR2 FYNNEI. The CDR3 has 14 residues. V gave up 8 bases and J gave up 1 base, with 14 bases separating them. The CDR3, as DNA: TGTGCCAGCCGTGGGTTTCAGGGGAACACTGAAGCTTTCTTT. This translates into CASRGFQGNTEAFF.

This clonotype rates as medium-sized (0.01 to 0.1%). The chain joins TRBV28 to TRBJ2-7; no clear D gene. V lost 7 bases to trimming and J lost 2 bases, with 12 bases between them. CDR3 length: 13 residues. The germline V gene encodes CDR1 MDHEN and CDR2 SYDVKM. The CDR3 sequence is CASTTTAAYEQYF. The DNA of the CDR3 is TGTGCCAGCACCACTACTGCTGCCTACGAGCAGTACTTC.

This clonotype was detected a few times. The chain recombines TRBV7-8 with TRBJ1-2, with unresolved D. V lost 0 bases and J 5 bases, leaving 16 bases between the germline ends. In germline, CDR1 is SGHVS, CDR2 FQNEAQ. CDR3 size: 16 residues. CDR3 amino acids: CASSLAVTRQTYGYTF. The CDR3 DNA reads TGTGCCAGCAGCTTAGCGGTTACGAGACAAACTTATGGCTACACCTTC.

This clonotype was recorded at least ten times. This chain connects TRBV11-2 to TRBJ1-2; D is possibly TRBD1 (5 bases). The ends were cut back, 5 bases at V and 8 bases at J, with 15 bases in the middle. The germline gives CDR1 SGHAT, CDR2 FQNNGV. This CDR3 spans 13 amino acids. Here the CDR3 reads CASSPSGGEGYTF. The DNA of the CDR3 is TGTGCCAGCAGCCCCAGTGGGGGGGAGGGCTACACCTTC.

This clonotype was seen at least ten times. The rearrangement links TRBV12-3 or TRBV12-4 to TRBJ2-2; TRBD1 or TRBD2 may be the D gene (5 bases each). The CDR3 covers 16 residues. Trimming cost V 3 bases and J 4 bases, with 15 bases left between them. Here the CDR3 reads CASSFGSRGVTGELFF. CDR3 bases: TGTGCCAGCAGTTTCGGGTCTAGAGGGGTCACCGGGGAGCTGTTTTTT.

This clonotype was recorded many times. The V call is TRBV7-2, the J call TRBJ1-3; the D is unclear. V gave up 5 bases and J gave up 8 bases, with 10 bases separating them. The length of the CDR3 is 12 residues. Germline CDR1 reads SGHTA; CDR2 reads FQGNSA. The CDR3 loop reads CASSLYSDTIYF. The CDR3 DNA sequence: TGTGCCAGCAGCCTATATTCCGACACCATATATTTT.

At least ten counts were recorded for this clonotype. The rearrangement uses TRBV4-2 and TRBJ1-5; 9 bases align to TRBD1. The CDR3 runs to 15 residues. From germline, CDR1 is LGHNA and CDR2 YNFKEQ. J lost 3 bases, V lost 2 bases, and 2 bases had no gene match. The CDR3 nucleotides read TGTGCCAGCAGCCAAAGGACAGGGGACAATCAGCCCCAGCATTTT. Its protein is CASSQRTGDNQPQHF.

The sample holds a few counts of this clonotype. V gene TRBV7-2 combines with J gene TRBJ2-2, with D unresolved. Trimming took 1 base from V and 4 from J, leaving 7 bases between them. The CDR3 is 14 residues long. Germline-derived CDR1 and CDR2 are SGHTA and FQGNSA. In DNA, the CDR3 is TGTGCCAGCAGCTTAGACCTCGGCACCGGGGAGCTGTTTTTT. It codes for CASSLDLGTGELFF.